Listed below are T cell receptor beta chains from one sample, sequenced in a study of tumor-infiltrating lymphocytes in primary liver carcinoma. TCRdb re-analysed the multiplex PCR reads in MiXCR, keeping a single row per CDR3 protein. The table lists nearly 50,000 distinct CDR3 sequences, around 79% of them singletons. Sample: liver tumor tissue from sampling region 3. These receptor sequences come from a man between 35 and 55 years old with primary liver carcinoma and hepatitis B virus infection. Each CDR3 is given with its conserved first and last residue. The order of the fields is V gene, D gene, clone size, J gene, CDR3 protein, CDR3 DNA. D genes are given only for firm matches. Clone sizes are given selectively: once, few, many, or a class where the clone is expanded.

TRBV29-1	TRBD2	-	TRBJ2-5	CSARLGLAGEEIQYF	TGCAGCGCCCGGCTCGGGCTAGCGGGAGAAGAGATCCAGTACTTC
TRBV11-2	-	-	TRBJ1-6	CASSPRAGLLNSLIYF	TGTGCCAGCAGCCCCCGGGCAGGCTTACTTAATTCACTCATCTACTTT
TRBV10-1	-	-	TRBJ2-2	CASSEGGTSTGELFF	TGCGCCAGCAGCGAAGGCGGGACGAGCACCGGGGAGCTGTTTTTT
TRBV12-3/TRBV12-4	-	-	TRBJ2-5	CASSFRQAVVPGETQYF	TGTGCCAGCAGCTTTCGACAAGCGGTAGTACCGGGGGAGACCCAGTACTTC
TRBV24-1	TRBD2	-	TRBJ2-5	CATSEGTNLRETQHF	TGTGCTACCAGCGAAGGGACTAACCTTCGAGAGACCCAGCACTTC
TRBV11-2	-	-	TRBJ2-1	CAGSPEYDEQFF	TGTGCCGGCAGCCCAGAGTACGATGAGCAGTTCTTC
TRBV2	-	-	TRBJ1-3	CASRAPGNTIYF	TGTGCCAGCAGGGCCCCGGGAAACACCATATATTTT
TRBV12-3/TRBV12-4	TRBD2	-	TRBJ2-3	CASSEDGYSSGRSPDTQYF	TGTGCCAGCAGTGAGGACGGATACTCGAGCGGGAGGTCCCCAGATACGCAGTATTTT
TRBV14	TRBD1	-	TRBJ1-1	CARSLWDRDGNTEVFF	TGTGCCAGGAGCTTATGGGACAGGGACGGGAACACTGAAGTTTTCTTT
TRBV4-1	-	-	TRBJ2-2	CASSPEEALDTGELFF	TGTGCCAGCAGCCCAGAAGAGGCTCTCGACACCGGGGAGCTGTTTTTT
TRBV6-6	-	many	TRBJ2-5	CASSYLDGRVSETQYF	TGTGCCAGCAGTTACCTCGATGGCAGGGTATCGGAGACCCAGTACTTC
TRBV11-2	TRBD2	once	TRBJ2-1	CASSFRLAGDLNEQFF	TGTGCTAGTAGCTTTCGACTAGCGGGAGATCTCAATGAGCAGTTCTTC
TRBV11-1	TRBD2	-	TRBJ2-3	CTSSEGLAVSTDTHYF	TGTACCAGCAGCGAGGGACTAGCGGTTAGCACAGATACGCATTATTTT
TRBV7-9	TRBD1	many	TRBJ2-1	CASSPTGEKYNEQFF	TGTGCCAGCAGCCCAACAGGGGAGAAGTATAATGAGCAGTTCTTC
TRBV6-6	-	many	TRBJ2-5	CASSYGQETQYF	TGTGCCAGCAGTTACGGTCAAGAGACCCAGTACTTC
TRBV12-3/TRBV12-4	TRBD2	-	TRBJ2-1	CASIPGTSGPNEQFF	TGTGCCAGCATCCCAGGGACTAGCGGCCCCAATGAGCAGTTCTTC
TRBV12-3/TRBV12-4	TRBD2	-	TRBJ2-7	CDSDGLAGDEQYF	TGTGACAGCGACGGACTAGCGGGAGATGAGCAGTACTTC
TRBV11-1	TRBD1	many	TRBJ1-4	CASSQGQAATNEKLFF	TGTGCCAGCAGCCAGGGACAGGCGGCAACTAATGAAAAACTGTTTTTT
TRBV11-3	TRBD2	-	TRBJ2-1	CANRLSGTSGRGVQFF	TGTGCCAACAGATTATCAGGGACTAGCGGGAGAGGTGTGCAGTTCTTC
TRBV11-2	-	-	TRBJ2-1	CTSSNRQDHNEQFF	TGTACTAGCTCCAACCGGCAGGACCACAATGAGCAGTTCTTC
TRBV6-1	TRBD1	once	TRBJ2-7	CVSSDRVSSYEQYF	TGTGTCAGCAGCGACAGGGTTAGCTCCTACGAGCAGTACTTC
TRBV11-2	-	-	TRBJ2-2	CASSFDWNRVGTGELFF	TGTGCCAGCAGTTTTGATTGGAACAGGGTCGGCACCGGGGAGCTGTTTTTT
TRBV11-2	-	-	TRBJ2-6	CASSLGQGHSSGTNVLTF	TGTGCCAGCAGCTTAGGGCAAGGGCACAGCTCTGGAACCAACGTCCTGACTTTC
TRBV28	-	few	TRBJ2-7	CASSSPGRGLFRASYERYF	TGTGCCAGCAGTAGCCCGGGGCGGGGACTTTTTAGGGCCTCCTACGAGCGGTACTTC
TRBV20-1	-	many	TRBJ1-5	CSASDSSKTQHF	TGCAGTGCTTCGGACAGTAGCAAGACCCAGCATTTT
TRBV11-1	-	-	TRBJ2-7	CTSSLEATVSYEQYF	TGTACCAGCAGCTTAGAGGCGACAGTCTCCTATGAGCAGTACTTC
TRBV4-2	TRBD2	-	TRBJ2-1	CVSSQADGLAYNEQIF	TGTGTCAGCAGCCAAGCGGACGGACTAGCCTACAATGAGCAGATCTTC
TRBV4-1	TRBD2	-	TRBJ2-1	CASSQRTSGTYNDQFF	TGCGCCAGCAGCCAACGGACTAGCGGGACCTACAATGACCAGTTCTTC
TRBV6-5	-	-	TRBJ1-1	CATRRRRLRSDTEAFF	TGTGCCACCCGTAGAAGGCGTTTAAGAAGTGACACTGAAGCTTTCTTT
TRBV5-1	TRBD1	medium-sized	TRBJ2-1	CASSSRQGSYNEQFF	TGCGCCAGCAGCTCCAGACAGGGCTCCTACAATGAGCAGTTCTTC
TRBV29-1	-	-	TRBJ2-4	CSVVRGRGLQYF	TGCAGCGTTGTGAGGGGCCGGGGACTTCAGTACTTC
TRBV11-2	-	-	TRBJ2-2	CASNLVRTYSGTGELSF	TGTGCCAGCAACTTAGTTCGGACGTACTCAGGGACCGGGGAGCTGTCTTTT
TRBV5-1	-	-	TRBJ2-1	CANSLILTVSYNEQFF	TGCGCCAACAGCTTGATACTAACGGTCTCCTACAATGAGCAGTTCTTC
TRBV6-6	-	once	TRBJ2-3	CGSSYSRDSIHTDTQYF	TGTGGCAGCAGTTATTCCCGGGACTCCATACACACAGATACGCAGTATTTT
TRBV12-3/TRBV12-4	-	-	TRBJ2-7	CASPRGGGNYEQYF	TGTGCCAGCCCACGAGGTGGGGGGAACTACGAGCAGTACTTC
TRBV7-3	-	few	TRBJ2-2	CASRSTSSSGELFF	TGTGCCAGCAGATCAACTAGTTCCTCCGGGGAGCTGTTTTTT
TRBV9	-	-	TRBJ2-7	CASSYNPGSVFYEQYF	TGTGCCAGCAGCTACAATCCGGGGAGTGTGTTTTACGAGCAGTACTTC
TRBV28	-	-	TRBJ2-7	CESSLRGGWRDEQYF	TGTGAGAGCAGTTTAAGGGGGGGCTGGAGGGACGAGCAGTACTTC
TRBV29-1	-	once	TRBJ2-7	CSVRLVGCSRYEQYF	TGCAGCGTTCGACTAGTGGGATGTTCTCGCTACGAGCAGTACTTC
TRBV6-6	-	once	TRBJ1-6	CASSYFLQAPRWNSPLHF	TGTGCCAGCAGTTACTTTCTCCAGGCCCCGCGGTGGAATTCACCCCTCCACTTT
TRBV5-1	-	once	TRBJ1-1	CASSFGGGGFEAFF	TGCGCCAGCAGCTTTGGAGGGGGGGGGTTTGAAGCTTTCTTT
TRBV29-1	-	-	TRBJ2-1	CSVGDISGALLPYNEQFF	TGCAGCGTTGGAGACATCTCGGGGGCTCTCCTACCCTACAATGAGCAGTTCTTC
TRBV29-1	-	-	TRBJ2-1	CSVGNSGRLRGSYNEQFF	TGCAGTGTTGGTAATAGCGGAAGACTCAGGGGCTCCTACAATGAGCAGTTCTTC